The 13 T cell receptor beta chains in this list originate from one sample, sequenced in a study of OX40 agonist ivuxolimab in advanced cancers. The data were produced by immunoSEQ multiplex PCR, yet TCRdb's version contains in-frame clones alone and is incomplete. The table has some 51,000 clones, roughly 86% seen once. Specimen: CD4+ or CD8+ T cells sorted from blood, collected in a trial of the OX40 agonist ivuxolimab. The receptors stem from an adult with an advanced solid tumor such as melanoma, head and neck, liver or kidney cancer.

The rearrangement uses TRBV28 and TRBJ1-1; D is undetermined. The CDR3 loop spans 13 amino acids. V gave up 6 bases and J gave up 10 bases, with 18 bases separating them. Per germline, CDR1 MDHEN and CDR2 SYDVKM. The CDR3 spells CASRKQGSRVAFF. The CDR3 DNA reads as TGTGCCAGCAGGAAACAAGGATCCCGCGTAGCTTTCTTT.

This chain uses TRBV7-9 with TRBJ1-1, with a tentative D call TRBD1 (6 bases). Germline CDR1 reads SEHNR; CDR2 reads FQNEAQ (reference sequence). This CDR3 comprises 15 residues. V lost 2 bases to trimming and J lost 5 bases, with 15 bases between them. The CDR3 reads CASSLRSGGGTEAFF. Written as DNA, the CDR3 is TGTGCCAGCAGCTTACGTTCCGGGGGCGGAACTGAAGCTTTCTTT.

The chain couples TRBV5-1 to TRBJ2-7; D gene ambiguous. The germline CDR1 and CDR2 sequences are SGHRS and YFSETQ. V lost 4 bases, J lost 4 bases, and 6 bases lay in between. The CDR3 length is 11 residues. The CDR3 coding sequence is TGCGCCAGCAGCACCCCTTACGAGCAGTACTTC. The encoded protein is CASSTPYEQYF.

The chain employs TRBV5-1 and TRBJ2-7; 8 positions match TRBD2. The V gene end was trimmed by 4 bases and the J gene end by 5 bases; junction bases not matched to a gene: 11. The CDR3 is 15 amino acids. Per the germline V gene, CDR1 is SGHRS and CDR2 is YFSETQ. CDR3 nucleotide sequence: TGCGCCAGCAGCCGTATTAGCGGGATCCGGGACGAGCAGTACTTC. Amino acids: CASSRISGIRDEQYF.

This clone was observed a handful of times. The V call is TRBV7-3, the J call TRBJ2-1; no reliable D call. The CDR3 has 14 residues. The germline CDR1 and CDR2 sequences are SGHTA and FQGTGA. Trimming left V 6 bases short and J 3 bases short, with 12 bases between. DNA of the CDR3: TGTGCCAGCAGAAAGGATTTGGTCTACAATGAGCAGTTCTTC. This encodes CASRKDLVYNEQFF.

V usage is TRBV20-1 and J usage is TRBJ2-1; D unresolved. V lost 5 bases to trimming and J lost 10 bases, with 12 bases between them. Germline CDR1 DFQATT, CDR2 SNEGSKA (reference sequence). The CDR3 totals 11 residues. DNA for the CDR3: TGCAGTGCTGCCCCTGTCGTGGAGCAGTTCTTC. Its protein is CSAAPVVEQFF.

The chain couples TRBV5-6 to TRBJ2-1, with unresolved D. Germline CDR1 is SGHDT and CDR2 is YYEEEE. The CDR3 loop spans 13 amino acids. With 0 bases removed from V and 12 bases from J, the gap between germline ends came to 13 bases. The CDR3 DNA is TGTGCCAGCAGCTTGGGGCGAGAAACGAGGCAGTTCTTC. Residues: CASSLGRETRQFF.

The gene calls are TRBV6-5 and TRBJ2-5; perhaps TRBD2 as D (5 bases). The J call may be faulty, since TRBJ2-7 better matches the DNA end. This CDR3 region has 13 residues. Germline CDR1 is MNHEY and CDR2 is SVGAGI. CDR3 region: CASSRLSSYEQYF. The CDR3 nucleotides read TGTGCCAGCAGTCGACTAAGCTCCTACGAGCAGTACTTC.

V gene TRBV28 combines with J gene TRBJ2-3; 8 nucleotides line up with TRBD1. CDR1 and CDR2 (germline): MDHEN, SYDVKM. The CDR3 runs 13 residues. Trimming took 6 bases from V and 6 from J; bases not matched to a gene: 5. The CDR3 protein is CASSPGQGDTQYF. The DNA for the CDR3 is TGTGCCAGCAGCCCCGGACAGGGCGATACGCAGTATTTT. Variable domain in full (rest from reference TRBV28 and TRBJ2-3): DVKVTQSSRYLVKRTGEKVFLECVQDMDHENMFWYRQDPGLGLRLIYFSYDVKMKEKGDIPEGYSVSREKKERFSLILESASTNQTSMYLCASSPGQGDTQYFGPGTRLTVL.

The J gene is TRBJ2-2, the V gene TRBV10-1, with D perhaps TRBD1 (5 bases). The V end was cut by 6 bases, the J end by 3 bases, with 8 bases between. The CDR3 spans 13 residues. CDR1 is WNHNN, CDR2 SYGVQD, per germline (reference sequence). The CDR3 DNA reads TGCGCCAGCAGCAGGGTAGACACCGGGGAGCTGTTTTTT. It translates to CASSRVDTGELFF.

This chain joins TRBV29-1 and TRBJ2-7, with a weak D call TRBD2 (6 bases). V was cut by 7 bases and J by 5 bases, with 9 bases left in between. This CDR3 comprises 10 residues. Germline CDR1 is SQVTM and CDR2 is ANQGSEA. DNA of the CDR3: TGCAGCGCTGGAGGGGACGAGCAGTACTTC. Translation: CSAGGDEQYF.

The genes are TRBV5-4 and TRBJ2-5, with TRBD2 as a possible D gene (5 bases). Germline V gene lookup returns CDR1 SGHNT and CDR2 YYREEE (reference sequence). V gave up 1 base and J gave up 5 bases, with 15 bases separating them. The CDR3 sequence is 15 residues long. The CDR3 loop reads CASSLWPKSGETQYF. CDR3 nucleotide sequence: TGTGCCAGCAGCTTGTGGCCTAAATCGGGGGAGACCCAGTACTTC.

The CDR3 loop reads CASSLRAGGDEQFF. CDR3 nucleotide sequence: TGTGCCAGCAGCTTAAGGGCGGGAGGGGATGAGCAGTTCTTC. V usage is TRBV7-9 and J usage is TRBJ2-1; 9 bases fit TRBD2. Germline CDR1 reads SEHNR; CDR2 reads FQNEAQ (reference sequence). V lost 2 bases to trimming and J lost 8 bases; unmatched junction nucleotides: 4. The CDR3 totals 14 residues.